Listed here are 29 T cell receptor beta chains from one sample, sequenced in a study of blood T cells in healthy people across ages. A second PCR of roughly 7 to 11 cycles used a sample-barcoded 5' primer and a J-beta primer mix. TCRdb independently ran MiXCR on the 5' RACE reads; one entry per CDR3 protein. The sample has 1.5 million to 1.9 million distinct CDR3 sequences; roughly 43% are singletons. The specimen sequenced was blood. All receptors come from a woman between 18 and 29 years old in good health.

As regards this clonotype: A much larger clonotype is one base distant, so this may be a read error. The chain links TRBV27 to TRBJ2-3, with TRBD2 matching 7 bases. Germline V CDR1 and CDR2: MNHEY, SMNVEV (reference sequence). J lost 2 bases, V lost 6 bases, and 8 bases had no gene match. The CDR3 is 15 residues long. This CDR3 is CASRLPGLTTDTQYF. DNA for the CDR3: TGTGCCAGCAGACTTCCGGGACTAACCACAGATACGCAGTATTTT.

This rearrangement joins TRBV5-1 to TRBJ2-7; 8 nucleotides align to TRBD1. CDR3 length: 16 residues. Germline CDR1 SGHRS, CDR2 YFSETQ. After removal of 4 bases from V and 0 bases from J, the junction contained 9 bases not matched to a gene. The CDR3 DNA is TGCGCCAGCAGCGTCGACTACAGGGGGAGCTCCTACGAGCAGTACTTC. It specifies CASSVDYRGSSYEQYF.

This clonotype showed up just a few times. The chain recombines TRBV7-2 with TRBJ1-2; no clear D gene. CDR3 length: 14 residues. V dropped 5 bases and J dropped 8 bases, with 18 bases sitting between them. The germline CDR1 and CDR2 sequences are SGHTA and FQGNSA. CDR3 in DNA: TGTGCCAGCAGCCCCCAGGACTTCCTGAGGGGCTACACCTTC. As protein: CASSPQDFLRGYTF.

V usage is TRBV6-5 and J usage is TRBJ2-7; D is possibly TRBD1 (5 bases). V was shortened by 2 bases and J by 0 bases, with 14 bases between the two germline ends. Per the germline V gene, CDR1 is MNHEY and CDR2 is SVGAGI. The CDR3 loop spans 16 amino acids. The CDR3 reads CASSYRTPLFSYEQYF. The CDR3 region has the DNA TGTGCCAGCAGTTACCGGACACCACTCTTCTCCTACGAGCAGTACTTC.

This clonotype was recorded many times. The chain uses TRBV7-2 and TRBJ2-5; a weak D match, TRBD2 (6 bases). V gave up 1 base and J gave up 5 bases, with 11 bases separating them. CDR3 length equals 14 residues. Germline V gives CDR1 SGHTA, CDR2 FQGNSA. CDR3 DNA sequence: TGTGCCAGCAGCTTAGGCCCCGGAGGGGAGACCCAGTACTTC. Its protein product is CASSLGPGGETQYF.

This clonotype was counted between two and nine times. V usage is TRBV20-1 and J usage is TRBJ1-1, with TRBD1 as a possible D gene (5 bases). V gave up 5 bases and J gave up 0 bases, with 10 bases separating them. The germline V gene encodes CDR1 DFQATT and CDR2 SNEGSKA (reference sequence). The CDR3 sequence is 13 residues long. The CDR3 loop is CSAGGVVNTEAFF. CDR3 coding DNA: TGCAGTGCTGGAGGGGTGGTGAACACTGAAGCTTTCTTT.

This clonotype was counted a few times. The V call is TRBV7-2, the J call TRBJ2-1, with 9 bases identical to TRBD1. The CDR3 runs 15 residues. The germline gives CDR1 SGHTA, CDR2 FQGNSA. The V gene end was trimmed by 4 bases and the J gene end by 5 bases; junction bases not matched to a gene: 6. In nucleotides, the CDR3 is TGTGCCAGCAGCTCAGAGAGGACAGGGGACAATGAGCAGTTCTTC. Translating it yields CASSSERTGDNEQFF.

This rearrangement joins TRBV4-3 to TRBJ2-7, with TRBD2 identical over 8 bases. There are 14 residues in the CDR3. In germline, CDR1 is LGHNA, CDR2 YSLEER. V shed 3 bases and J 7 bases; nucleotides not matched to a gene: 8. CDR3 coding DNA: TGCGCCAGCAGCCAGGGGACTAGGCACAATGAGCAGTACTTC. Translated: CASSQGTRHNEQYF.

V gene TRBV4-2 combines with J gene TRBJ2-7, with 9 bases aligning to TRBD1. The CDR3 totals 15 residues. The J segment lost 10 bases and the V segment lost 3 bases, leaving 13 bases of the junction unmatched. Germline CDR1 reads LGHNA; CDR2 reads YNFKEQ. The CDR3 spells CASSQGQGLGEIQYF. The DNA of the CDR3 is TGTGCCAGCAGCCAGGGACAGGGATTGGGAGAGATCCAGTACTTC.

This clonotype was recorded a few times. The J gene is TRBJ2-3, the V gene TRBV29-1; D might be TRBD2 (7 bases). This CDR3 has 13 residues. With 7 bases removed from V and 2 bases from J, the gap between germline ends came to 13 bases. CDR1 is SQVTM, CDR2 ANQGSEA, per germline. The CDR3 loop is CSDTRGATDTQYF. The DNA of the CDR3 is TGCAGCGACACACGGGGGGCCACAGATACGCAGTATTTT.

The V and J genes are TRBV20-1 and TRBJ2-7, with D maybe TRBD2 (5 bases). Germline assignment: CDR1 DFQATT and CDR2 SNEGSKA (reference sequence). V lost 0 bases, J lost 0 bases, and 9 bases lay in between. This CDR3 has 14 residues. The CDR3 protein is CSARDKDSSYEQYF. CDR3 coding DNA: TGCAGTGCTAGAGATAAGGACTCCTCCTACGAGCAGTACTTC.

This clonotype was seen a handful of times. The V and J genes are TRBV7-2 and TRBJ2-2, with 7 nucleotides matching TRBD2. This CDR3 comprises 16 residues. CDR1 is SGHTA and CDR2 is FQGNSA in the germline V gene. J gave up 4 bases and V 1 base, and 6 bases lay outside the gene matches. The CDR3: CASSLVSGDLTGELFF. In DNA, the CDR3 is TGTGCCAGCAGCTTAGTCAGCGGGGATCTCACCGGGGAGCTGTTTTTT.

J is TRBJ2-1 and V is TRBV29-1; 12 bases are a match to TRBD2. The germline V gene encodes CDR1 SQVTM and CDR2 ANQGSEA. The V segment lost 4 bases and the J segment 9 bases; nucleotides outside the gene matches: 4. The CDR3 length is 13 residues. CDR3 sequence: CSVGTSGKGEQFF. The CDR3 nucleotides are TGCAGCGTTGGGACTAGCGGGAAGGGTGAGCAGTTCTTC.

This chain connects TRBV7-2 to TRBJ2-1, with D maybe TRBD1 (6 bases). The CDR3 consists of 16 residues. Germline CDR1 and CDR2: SGHTA and FQGNSA. The V and J ends lost 6 bases and 0 bases respectively, with 15 bases between them. As DNA, the CDR3 is TGTGCCAGCAGAACAGGGATTCTCAGCTCCTACAATGAGCAGTTCTTC. Its protein is CASRTGILSSYNEQFF.

The gene calls are TRBV5-1 and TRBJ2-6; D not certain. CDR3 size: 14 residues. V gave up 5 bases and J gave up 0 bases, with 6 bases separating them. Germline CDR1 is SGHRS and CDR2 is YFSETQ. The CDR3: CASRMVSGANVLTF. The CDR3 region has the DNA TGCGCCAGCAGAATGGTCTCTGGGGCCAACGTCCTGACTTTC.

In this sample, this clonotype turned up a few times. The J gene is TRBJ2-1, the V gene TRBV6-2 or TRBV6-3; 9 bases are shared with TRBD1. This CDR3 contains 16 residues. The trim removed 4 bases at V and 4 bases at J, leaving 8 bases unmatched. Germline V gene lookup returns CDR1 MNHEY and CDR2 SVGEGT. In DNA, the CDR3 is TGTGCCAGCAGTTTAGACAGGGGGAAGCCGTACAATGAGCAGTTCTTC. Amino acid sequence: CASSLDRGKPYNEQFF.

The chain links TRBV27 to TRBJ2-4; weak D call: TRBD1 (5 bases). The CDR3 is 12 amino acids. V lost 0 bases and J 8 bases, leaving 5 bases between the germline ends. Per germline, CDR1 MNHEY and CDR2 SMNVEV (reference sequence). CDR3 protein: CASSLSGHIQYF. CDR3 in DNA: TGTGCCAGCAGTTTATCGGGGCACATTCAGTACTTC.

The V call is TRBV6-5, the J call TRBJ2-5; the match to TRBD1 covers 12 bases. Germline-derived CDR1 and CDR2 are MNHEY and SVGAGI. The V segment lost 6 bases and the J segment 11 bases; nucleotides outside the gene matches: 13. The CDR3 length is 15 residues. CDR3 sequence: CASRGTGGADNEQYF. The DNA of the CDR3 is TGTGCCAGCAGAGGGACAGGGGGCGCGGACAATGAGCAGTACTTC.

This chain uses TRBV4-1 with TRBJ2-1, with D unclear. This CDR3 is built from 15 residues. The V and J ends lost 1 base and 6 bases respectively, with 13 bases between them. Germline V gene data show CDR1 as MGHRA and CDR2 as YSYEKL. CDR3: CASSQVGLVSNEQFF. The CDR3, as DNA: TGCGCCAGCAGCCAAGTGGGCCTAGTGAGCAATGAGCAGTTCTTC.

On this clonotype itself: One end of the junction does not line up with germline, which may come from a read error. V gene TRBV20-1 combines with J gene TRBJ2-7, with 8 bases identical to TRBD2. The CDR3 covers 15 residues. Per the germline V gene, CDR1 is DFQATT and CDR2 is SNEGSKA (reference sequence). In DNA form, the CDR3 reads TGTAGTGCTAGTGAACCACTAGCGGCTTGGAATGAGCAGTACTTC. This sequence encodes CSASEPLAAWNEQYF.

This clonotype showed up just a few times. The V call is TRBV7-2, the J call TRBJ1-1, with TRBD1 as a possible D gene (5 bases). The germline V and J ends were trimmed by 5 bases and 4 bases, with 17 bases remaining between them. The CDR3 is 15 amino acids. CDR1 is SGHTA and CDR2 is FQGNSA in the germline V gene. The CDR3 loop is CASSQGPRRGTEAFF. CDR3 DNA sequence: TGTGCCAGCAGCCAAGGACCCCGAAGGGGCACTGAAGCTTTCTTT.

This clonotype was counted only a few times. V and J are TRBV15 and TRBJ2-4; no clear D. The tail of the sequence fits TRBJ2-5 better, so the J call may be wrong. This CDR3 region has 13 residues. The V gene's germline CDR1 is LNHNV and CDR2 YYDKDF (reference sequence). The DNA for the CDR3 is TGTGCCACCAGCAGAGATCTCAAGGTGACCCAGTACTTC. Its translation: CATSRDLKVTQYF.

The V call is TRBV12-3 or TRBV12-4, the J call TRBJ1-2, with TRBD1 matching over 9 bases. The CDR3 contains 18 residues. V gave up 7 bases and J gave up 7 bases; unmatched junction bases: 22. The CDR3 nucleotides read TGTGCCAGCACTCTTGCGGGCTCGTCGCTGGGACAGGGTGGTGGCTACACCTTC. This encodes CASTLAGSSLGQGGGYTF.

The chain links TRBV28 to TRBJ2-3; D gene uncertain. Trimming removed 7 bases from V and 2 bases from J, with 10 bases in between. Germline V gene lookup returns CDR1 MDHEN and CDR2 SYDVKM. The length of the CDR3 is 13 residues. The CDR3 spells CASTQWNTDTQYF. The CDR3, as DNA: TGTGCCAGCACCCAGTGGAACACAGATACGCAGTATTTT.

A note on this clonotype: This may arise from a read error, as a much more abundant clone is one base away. The chain has TRBV27 and TRBJ1-2, with D unresolved. V lost 2 bases, J lost 6 bases, and 10 bases lay in between. Germline lookup yields CDR1 MNHEY and CDR2 SMNVEV (reference sequence). The CDR3 extends over 13 amino acids. The CDR3 DNA reads TGTGCCAGCAGTTTAGGCCAACCGCATGGCTACACCTTC. Translating it yields CASSLGQPHGYTF.

The genes are TRBV5-1 and TRBJ2-1, with 8 bases aligning to TRBD2. V lost 7 bases, J lost 9 bases, and 9 bases stayed unmatched. CDR1 is SGHRS and CDR2 is YFSETQ in the germline V gene. The CDR3 contains 13 residues. Here the CDR3 reads CASSGLGAGEQFF. In DNA form, the CDR3 reads TGCGCCAGCTCGGGACTAGGGGCAGGTGAGCAGTTCTTC.

There are a few counts of this clonotype. The rearrangement uses TRBV29-1 and TRBJ2-3, with 7 bases lining up with TRBD2. Germline values: CDR1 SQVTM, CDR2 ANQGSEA. The CDR3 is 16 residues long. V shed 0 bases and J 7 bases; nucleotides not matched to a gene: 13. CDR3 sequence: CSVEDLEREWFYTQYF. The DNA of the CDR3 is TGCAGCGTTGAAGATCTTGAGCGGGAATGGTTTTATACGCAGTATTTT.

This chain uses TRBV15 with TRBJ2-3; D possibly corresponds to TRBD2 (6 bases). V was cut by 0 bases and J by 3 bases, with 16 bases left in between. The CDR3 covers 17 residues. From germline, CDR1 is LNHNV and CDR2 YYDKDF (reference sequence). The chain's CDR3 is CATSRDIGRPSTDTQYF. The CDR3 bases are TGTGCCACCAGCAGAGATATCGGGAGACCCTCGACAGATACGCAGTATTTT.

This chain connects TRBV20-1 to TRBJ1-4, with 7 bases that match TRBD1. V was clipped by 5 bases and J by 3 bases; unmatched bases: 9. Per the germline V gene, CDR1 is DFQATT and CDR2 is SNEGSKA (reference sequence). CDR3 length: 15 amino acids. The CDR3 loop is CSADTGESANEKLFF. CDR3 nucleotides: TGCAGTGCTGATACAGGGGAGTCGGCTAATGAAAAACTGTTTTTT.